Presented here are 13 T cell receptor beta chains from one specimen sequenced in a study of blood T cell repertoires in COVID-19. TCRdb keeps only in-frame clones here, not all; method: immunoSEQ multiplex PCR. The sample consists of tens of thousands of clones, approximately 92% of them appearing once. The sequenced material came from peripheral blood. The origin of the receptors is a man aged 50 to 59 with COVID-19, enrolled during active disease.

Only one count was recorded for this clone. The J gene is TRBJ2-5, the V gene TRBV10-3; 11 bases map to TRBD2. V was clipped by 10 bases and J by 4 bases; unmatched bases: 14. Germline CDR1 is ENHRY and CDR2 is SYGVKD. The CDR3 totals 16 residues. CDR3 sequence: CATTPALAGAGETQYF. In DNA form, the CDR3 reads TGTGCCACAACCCCCGCACTAGCGGGAGCGGGAGAGACCCAGTACTTC.

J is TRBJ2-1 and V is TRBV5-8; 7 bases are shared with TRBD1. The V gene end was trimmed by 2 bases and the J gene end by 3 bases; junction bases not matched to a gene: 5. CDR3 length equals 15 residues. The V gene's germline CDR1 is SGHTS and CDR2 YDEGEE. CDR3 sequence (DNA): TGTGCCAGCAGCTTCGGGGACAGCCTCTACAATGAGCAGTTCTTC. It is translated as CASSFGDSLYNEQFF.

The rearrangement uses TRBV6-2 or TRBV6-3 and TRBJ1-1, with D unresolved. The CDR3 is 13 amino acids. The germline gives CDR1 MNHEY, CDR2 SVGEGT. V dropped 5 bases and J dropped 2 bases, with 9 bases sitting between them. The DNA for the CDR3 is TGTGCCAGCAGTAAAACAGTTAACACTGAAGCTTTCTTT. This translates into CASSKTVNTEAFF.

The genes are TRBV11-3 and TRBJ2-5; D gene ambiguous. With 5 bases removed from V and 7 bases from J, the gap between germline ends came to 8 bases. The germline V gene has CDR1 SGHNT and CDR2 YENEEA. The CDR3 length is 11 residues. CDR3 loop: CASSRGGTQYF. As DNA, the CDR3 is TGTGCCAGCAGCCGCGGTGGGACCCAGTACTTC.

In nucleotides, the CDR3 is TGCGCCAGCAAGCTACAGGAGAACTATGGCTACACCTTC. It encodes CASKLQENYGYTF. The chain is built from TRBV10-2 and TRBJ1-2; a possible D gene is TRBD1 (5 bases). CDR3 length equals 13 residues. Germline V gene data show CDR1 as WSHSY and CDR2 as SAAADI. With 7 bases removed from V and 2 bases from J, the gap between germline ends came to 11 bases.

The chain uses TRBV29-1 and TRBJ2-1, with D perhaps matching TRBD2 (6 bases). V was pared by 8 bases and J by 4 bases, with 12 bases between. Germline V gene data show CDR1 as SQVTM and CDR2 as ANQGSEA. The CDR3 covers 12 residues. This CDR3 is CSPLAIYNEQFF. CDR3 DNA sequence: TGCAGCCCCCTAGCGATTTACAATGAGCAGTTCTTC.

The CDR3 region is CASSVEPGYGEQYF. The CDR3 region has the DNA TGTGCCAGCAGTGTTGAACCGGGGTATGGCGAGCAGTACTTC. The chain joins TRBV6-4 to TRBJ2-7; the D gene is possibly TRBD2 (5 bases). The CDR3 has 14 amino acids. Trimming pared 4 bases from V and 6 bases from J, leaving 16 bases between. Germline loops: CDR1 MRHNA, CDR2 SNTAGT.

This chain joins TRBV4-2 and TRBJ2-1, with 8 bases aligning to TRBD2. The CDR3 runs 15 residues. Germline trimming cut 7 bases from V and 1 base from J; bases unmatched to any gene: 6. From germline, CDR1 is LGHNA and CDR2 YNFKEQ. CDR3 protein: CASTEGTRSYNEQFF. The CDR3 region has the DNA TGTGCCAGCACCGAAGGGACTAGATCCTACAATGAGCAGTTCTTC.

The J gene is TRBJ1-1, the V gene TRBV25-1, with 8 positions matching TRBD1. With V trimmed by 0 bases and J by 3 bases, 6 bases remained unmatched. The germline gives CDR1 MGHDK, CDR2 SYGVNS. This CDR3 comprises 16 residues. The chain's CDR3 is CASSEYLARGHTEAFF. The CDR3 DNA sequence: TGTGCCAGCAGTGAATATTTGGCCAGGGGGCACACTGAAGCTTTCTTT.

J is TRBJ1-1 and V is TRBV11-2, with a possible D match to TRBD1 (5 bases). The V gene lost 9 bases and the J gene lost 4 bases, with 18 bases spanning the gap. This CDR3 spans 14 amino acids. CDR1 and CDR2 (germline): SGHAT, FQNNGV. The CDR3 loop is CASERAGKVTEAFF. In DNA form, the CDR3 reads TGTGCCAGTGAGCGGGCAGGGAAGGTCACTGAAGCTTTCTTT.

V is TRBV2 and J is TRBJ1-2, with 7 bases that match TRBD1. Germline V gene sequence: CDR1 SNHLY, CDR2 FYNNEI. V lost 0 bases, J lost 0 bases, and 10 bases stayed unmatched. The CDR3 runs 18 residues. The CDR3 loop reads CASSEAPTGYGANYGYTF. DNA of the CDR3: TGTGCCAGCAGTGAAGCCCCGACAGGGTATGGGGCTAACTATGGCTACACCTTC.

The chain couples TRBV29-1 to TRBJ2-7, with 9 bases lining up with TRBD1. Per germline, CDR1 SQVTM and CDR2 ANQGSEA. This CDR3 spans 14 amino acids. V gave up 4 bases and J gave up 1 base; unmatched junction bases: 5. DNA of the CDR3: TGCAGCGTTGGGAGGGGGACAGGGTCCTACGAGCAGTACTTC. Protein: CSVGRGTGSYEQYF.

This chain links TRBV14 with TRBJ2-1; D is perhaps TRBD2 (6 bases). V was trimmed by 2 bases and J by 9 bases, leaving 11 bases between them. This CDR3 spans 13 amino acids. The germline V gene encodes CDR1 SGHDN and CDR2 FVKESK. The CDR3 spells CASSQSGRSEQFF. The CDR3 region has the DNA TGTGCCAGCAGCCAATCGGGGAGGAGTGAGCAGTTCTTC.